The 32 T cell receptor beta chains below all came from one sample that was sequenced in a study of post-analysis software for immune sequencing data. Study findings and constraints: Patients used a few TRBV segments, including TRBV5-6, TRBV5-1 and TRBV20-1, more often than controls.

The antigens of these receptors remain unknown. Presence of unique molecular identifiers characterized the TCR beta cDNA libraries. TCRdb reprocessed the PCR reads with MiXCR, giving one entry per CDR3 protein. This table has about 500,000 distinct CDR3 sequences, around 40% appearing once. The material sequenced was blood. These receptors came from a girl between 10 and 17 years old with multiple sclerosis.

A few counts support this clonotype. J is TRBJ2-4 and V is TRBV7-2; D uncertain. CDR3 length: 14 amino acids. Looked up from germline, CDR1 is SGHTA and CDR2 is FQGNSA. Trimming stripped 7 bases from V and 0 bases from J, with 10 bases between. The CDR3 DNA reads TGTGCCAGCACCGACACCCTAGCCAAAAACATTCAGTACTTC. This gives the protein CASTDTLAKNIQYF.

This clonotype was detected once. The chain couples TRBV6-6 to TRBJ2-7, with D possibly being TRBD2 (6 bases). Trimming shortened V by 2 bases and J by 6 bases, and 11 bases separated the two germline ends. The CDR3 has 13 amino acids. Germline V lookup: CDR1 MNHNY, CDR2 SVGAGI (reference sequence). CDR3 DNA sequence: TGTGCCAGCAGTTACGAAGGCGGGGTCGAGCAGTACTTC. Protein sequence: CASSYEGGVEQYF.

In its sample, this clonotype was seen a few times. The J gene is TRBJ1-4, the V gene TRBV3-1, with no clear D. V was pared by 1 base and J by 10 bases, with 10 bases between. Germline V gene sequence: CDR1 LGHDT, CDR2 YNNKEL (reference sequence). The CDR3 sequence is 13 residues long. CDR3 coding DNA: TGTGCCAGCAGCCAAGTTCGACAATCAAAACTGTTTTTT. It specifies CASSQVRQSKLFF. Filled out from reference TRBV3-1 and TRBJ1-4, the complete variable domain reads DTAVSQTPKYLVTQMGNDKSIKCEQNLGHDTMYWYKQDSKKFLKIMFSYNNKELIINETVPNRFSPKSPDKAHLNLHINSLELGDSAVYFCASSQVRQSKLFFGSGTQLSVL.

The gene calls are TRBV10-3 and TRBJ2-3; TRBD2 matches at 11 bases. Germline V gene sequence: CDR1 ENHRY, CDR2 SYGVKD. With V trimmed by 3 bases and J by 2 bases, 4 bases remained unmatched. This CDR3 is 16 amino acids long. The CDR3 loop is CAISDIAGGVTDTQYF. In DNA form, the CDR3 reads TGTGCCATCAGTGACATAGCGGGAGGGGTCACAGATACGCAGTATTTT.

V and J are TRBV6-2 or TRBV6-3 and TRBJ2-1; D ambiguous. Per germline, CDR1 MNHEY and CDR2 SVGEGT. V gave up 5 bases and J gave up 5 bases, with 13 bases separating them. The CDR3 loop spans 14 amino acids. In nucleotides, the CDR3 is TGTGCCAGCAGTCGGGTGGGCCCCAACAATGAGCAGTTCTTC. Its protein product is CASSRVGPNNEQFF.

The J gene is TRBJ2-3, the V gene TRBV7-9; weak D call: TRBD2 (6 bases). This CDR3 is built from 16 residues. Between the trimmed V and J ends, which lost 3 bases and 2 bases, there was a span of 15 bases. Looked up from germline, CDR1 is SEHNR and CDR2 is FQNEAQ (reference sequence). CDR3 coding DNA: TGTGCCAGCAGCTTTCGCCTGGGACTCCTCACAGATACGCAGTATTTT. Its protein product is CASSFRLGLLTDTQYF. The complete variable domain, with remaining parts taken from reference TRBV7-9 and TRBJ2-3, reads DTGVSQNPRHKITKRGQNVTFRCDPISEHNRLYWYRQTLGQGPEFLTYFQNEAQLEKSRLLSDRFSAERPKGSFSTLEIQRTEQGDSAMYLCASSFRLGLLTDTQYFGPGTRLTVL.

This chain connects TRBV20-1 to TRBJ2-1; 10 positions match TRBD2. CDR1 is DFQATT and CDR2 is SNEGSKA in the germline V gene (reference sequence). V was pared by 1 base and J by 4 bases, with 4 bases of the junction left unmatched. The CDR3 covers 15 residues. The CDR3 coding sequence is TGCAGTGCTAGAGGTGGGACTAGCGTGTACAATGAGCAGTTCTTC. Amino acid sequence: CSARGGTSVYNEQFF.

This rearrangement joins TRBV7-2 to TRBJ2-3; a weak D match, TRBD2 (5 bases). Trimming took 1 base from V and 8 from J, leaving 16 bases between them. CDR3 length equals 15 residues. Per the germline V gene, CDR1 is SGHTA and CDR2 is FQGNSA. CDR3 loop: CASSLVIGGCGTQYF. As DNA, the CDR3 is TGTGCCAGCAGCTTAGTTATAGGCGGGTGCGGTACGCAGTATTTT.

The V and J genes are TRBV2 and TRBJ1-1; TRBD1 agrees at 7 bases. With 1 base clipped from V and 1 base from J, the junction kept 6 bases outside the gene matches. CDR3 length: 16 amino acids. In germline, CDR1 is SNHLY, CDR2 FYNNEI. CDR3: CASSEGQGLRNTEAFF. CDR3 sequence (DNA): TGTGCCAGCAGTGAAGGACAGGGTTTGAGGAACACTGAAGCTTTCTTT.

The chain has TRBV6-5 and TRBJ1-2, with D unclear. CDR3 length: 12 residues. CDR1 is MNHEY, CDR2 SVGAGI, per germline. With 4 bases removed from V and 8 bases from J, the gap between germline ends came to 11 bases. The CDR3 DNA reads TGTGCCAGCAGTTCGTTCAGCACGGGCTACACCTTC. Encoded protein: CASSSFSTGYTF.

The chain is built from TRBV29-1 and TRBJ2-1; 7 nucleotides line up with TRBD2. Germline-derived CDR1 and CDR2 are SQVTM and ANQGSEA. V was pared by 1 base and J by 10 bases, with 4 bases of the junction left unmatched. The CDR3 runs to 12 residues. The CDR3, as DNA: TGCAGCGTTGAAGGGCGGGGGTTGGAGCAGTTCTTC. Protein sequence: CSVEGRGLEQFF.

This clonotype was picked up a small number of times. V gene TRBV29-1 combines with J gene TRBJ2-3, with no clear D. The germline CDR1 and CDR2 sequences are SQVTM and ANQGSEA. This CDR3 is 12 amino acids long. Trimming took off 8 bases at V and 4 bases at J, with 13 bases between the two ends. The CDR3 DNA sequence: TGCAGCTCCACGGACCTCGCAGATACGCAGTATTTT. As protein: CSSTDLADTQYF.

This clonotype was seen a few times. This rearrangement joins TRBV12-3 or TRBV12-4 to TRBJ2-5; 11 bases match TRBD2. The end of the DNA fits TRBJ2-7 better, so the J call may be wrong. The CDR3 has 14 amino acids. The CDR3, as DNA: TGTGCCAGCAGGACGACTAGCGGGAAAAACGAGCAGTACTTC. Encoded protein: CASRTTSGKNEQYF.

This clonotype was seen a handful of times. The V and J genes are TRBV28 and TRBJ2-5; 11 bases line up with TRBD2. From germline, CDR1 is MDHEN and CDR2 SYDVKM. CDR3 size: 15 residues. V trimming: 6 bases; J trimming: 4 bases; junction bases outside the gene matches: 7. As DNA, the CDR3 is TGTGCCAGCAGAGCCGATAGCGGGAGGGTAGAGACCCAGTACTTC. This encodes CASRADSGRVETQYF.

This clonotype has just a few counts. The chain couples TRBV29-1 to TRBJ2-7, with 8 bases lining up with TRBD2. CDR1 and CDR2 from the germline V gene are SQVTM and ANQGSEA. Trimming at V came to 6 bases and at J to 2 bases, leaving 12 bases not matched to a gene. The CDR3 has 15 residues. The CDR3 reads CSVQGTSGGPYEQYF. The CDR3 DNA follows: TGCAGCGTCCAAGGAACTAGCGGAGGACCCTACGAGCAGTACTTC.

This clonotype was found a few times. The rearrangement joins TRBV7-6 to TRBJ2-4, with D tentatively TRBD2 (6 bases). Near its end, the DNA agrees better with TRBJ2-7, so the J call may be wrong. Germline CDR1 reads SGHVS; CDR2 reads FNYEAQ. The CDR3 is made up of 15 amino acids. As DNA, the CDR3 is TGTGCCAGCAGCCCCGAAGGGCGGGATACCGACGAGCAGTACTTC. This gives the protein CASSPEGRDTDEQYF.

A single count supports this clonotype. V is TRBV29-1 and J is TRBJ1-1, with D tentatively TRBD1 (5 bases). In germline, CDR1 is SQVTM, CDR2 ANQGSEA. This CDR3 is built from 14 residues. V gave up 3 bases and J gave up 3 bases, with 14 bases separating them. The DNA for the CDR3 is TGCAGCGTTGAGGTTCAATGGGGGGACACTGAAGCTTTCTTT. This sequence encodes CSVEVQWGDTEAFF.

As DNA, the CDR3 is TGTGCCAGCAGTTTTGCAGGGTTTCAGCCCCAGCATTTT. It translates to CASSFAGFQPQHF. J is TRBJ1-5 and V is TRBV12-3 or TRBV12-4; tentative D call: TRBD1 (5 bases). The CDR3 runs 13 residues. V shed 3 bases and J shed 6 bases, with 9 bases lying between them.

This clonotype was recorded a few times. V and J are TRBV7-6 and TRBJ2-7, with TRBD2 matching over 7 bases. The V and J ends lost 5 bases and 5 bases, in that order; junction bases with no gene match: 6. The CDR3 has 13 residues. Germline V gene sequence: CDR1 SGHVS, CDR2 FNYEAQ. The CDR3 spells CASSPRDYDEQYF. The CDR3 DNA reads as TGTGCCAGCAGCCCTCGGGACTACGACGAGCAGTACTTC.

V and J are TRBV27 and TRBJ2-3, with 11 bases fitting TRBD1. Trimming took 7 bases from V and 5 from J; bases not matched to a gene: 8. This CDR3 region has 15 residues. The germline V gene encodes CDR1 MNHEY and CDR2 SMNVEV (reference sequence). The DNA for the CDR3 is TGTGCCAGCACCAACGGACAGGGGGCGGGAGATACGCAGTATTTT. This codes for CASTNGQGAGDTQYF.

This clonotype was found a few times. The chain has TRBV25-1 and TRBJ2-7, with TRBD1 matching over 10 bases. The J segment lost 3 bases and the V segment lost 6 bases, leaving 2 bases of the junction unmatched. Germline V lookup: CDR1 MGHDK, CDR2 SYGVNS. The CDR3 sequence is 13 residues long. DNA of the CDR3: TGTGCCAGCAGGGGACAGGGGTACTACGAGCAGTACTTC. Translation: CASRGQGYYEQYF.

V gene TRBV29-1 combines with J gene TRBJ2-2; 11 nucleotides line up with TRBD2. Trimming removed 4 bases from V and 6 bases from J; junction bases left unmatched: 4. The CDR3 covers 14 residues. Germline assignment: CDR1 SQVTM and CDR2 ANQGSEA. CDR3 region: CSVGLAGGAGELFF. The CDR3 region has the DNA TGCAGCGTTGGGCTAGCGGGAGGAGCCGGGGAGCTGTTTTTT.

This chain connects TRBV28 to TRBJ1-5; a possible D gene is TRBD1 (6 bases). This CDR3 comprises 15 residues. Germline V lookup: CDR1 MDHEN, CDR2 SYDVKM. Trimming cost V 7 bases and J 0 bases, with 13 bases left between them. CDR3: CASIMGAYSNQPQHF. The CDR3 DNA sequence: TGTGCCAGCATCATGGGGGCTTATAGCAATCAGCCCCAGCATTTT.

The chain links TRBV20-1 to TRBJ1-1, with a possible D match to TRBD1 (6 bases). The CDR3 consists of 14 residues. Germline lookup yields CDR1 DFQATT and CDR2 SNEGSKA (reference sequence). Trimming pared 0 bases from V and 8 bases from J, leaving 16 bases between. Written as DNA, the CDR3 is TGCAGTGCTAGAGAATGGGGGCAGGCTCAGGAAGCTTTCTTT. This codes for CSAREWGQAQEAFF.

CDR3 DNA sequence: TGCGCCAGCAGCTTCTACAGTTCAGACTCCTACGAGCAGTACTTC. Protein sequence: CASSFYSSDSYEQYF. The V call is TRBV5-1, the J call TRBJ2-7; D uncertain. The germline gives CDR1 SGHRS, CDR2 YFSETQ. The germline V and J ends were trimmed by 2 bases and 0 bases, with 12 bases remaining between them. The length of the CDR3 is 15 residues. The whole variable domain, remainder taken from reference TRBV5-1 and TRBJ2-7, is KAGVTQTPRYLIKTRGQQVTLSCSPISGHRSVSWYQQTPGQGLQFLFEYFSETQRNKGNFPGRFSGRQFSNSRSEMNVSTLELGDSALYLCASSFYSSDSYEQYFGPGTRLTVT.

This chain uses TRBV6-1 with TRBJ1-2; D possibly corresponds to TRBD1 (6 bases). The germline gives CDR1 MNHNS, CDR2 SASEGT. Trimming pared 5 bases from V and 7 bases from J, leaving 26 bases between. This CDR3 region has 17 residues. This CDR3 reads CASSRLGARYDDGGYTF. CDR3 bases: TGTGCCAGCAGTCGTCTGGGGGCTCGGTATGATGATGGTGGCTACACCTTC.

This chain joins TRBV4-2 and TRBJ2-5; D is perhaps TRBD2 (6 bases). V gave up 0 bases and J gave up 11 bases, with 16 bases separating them. Germline CDR1 and CDR2: LGHNA and YNFKEQ. This CDR3 spans 14 amino acids. The CDR3 here is CASSQDLRENEQYF. CDR3 coding DNA: TGTGCCAGCAGCCAAGATCTACGGGAGAATGAGCAGTACTTC.

This clonotype was seen more than once but under ten times. The chain is built from TRBV27 and TRBJ1-2; D possibly corresponds to TRBD1 (5 bases). Germline values: CDR1 MNHEY, CDR2 SMNVEV (reference sequence). Trimming left V 2 bases short and J 6 bases short, with 10 bases between. CDR3 size: 13 residues. CDR3 sequence (DNA): TGTGCCAGCAGTTTAAGGGGCGCGGATGGCTACACCTTC. Protein: CASSLRGADGYTF.

This clonotype was seen a few times. V and J are TRBV7-2 and TRBJ2-3; D unresolved. The CDR3 extends over 15 amino acids. Trimming pared 6 bases from V and 1 base from J, leaving 14 bases between. Germline V CDR1 and CDR2: SGHTA, FQGNSA. CDR3 coding DNA: TGTGCCAGCAGGAGCCTTGGAGAGCGCACAGATACGCAGTATTTT. As protein: CASRSLGERTDTQYF. The full variable domain, with the rest looked up from reference TRBV7-2 and TRBJ2-3, is GAGVSQSPSNKVTEKGKDVELRCDPISGHTALYWYRQSLGQGLEFLIYFQGNSAPDKSGLPSDRFSAERTGGSVSTLTIQRTQQEDSAVYLCASRSLGERTDTQYFGPGTRLTVL.

A few counts support this clonotype. V and J are TRBV6-5 and TRBJ2-7; D gene unclear. Germline V lookup: CDR1 MNHEY, CDR2 SVGAGI. The CDR3 runs to 15 residues. V dropped 2 bases and J dropped 2 bases, with 13 bases sitting between them. The CDR3 DNA is TGTGCCAGCAGTTACGTTATCAGAGGAACCTACGAGCAGTACTTC. Protein product: CASSYVIRGTYEQYF.

This clonotype was observed a handful of times. The chain recombines TRBV6-6 with TRBJ2-1, with 11 nucleotides matching TRBD2. V was pared by 5 bases and J by 7 bases, with 7 bases of the junction left unmatched. The CDR3 totals 15 residues. CDR1 and CDR2 from the germline V gene are MNHNY and SVGAGI (reference sequence). The DNA of the CDR3 is TGTGCCAGCAGTCGTAGCGGGAGGGCGGGGAATGAGCAGTTCTTC. It yields the protein CASSRSGRAGNEQFF.

The V gene is TRBV5-1, the J gene TRBJ2-7; the match to TRBD1 covers 7 bases. The V gene's germline CDR1 is SGHRS and CDR2 YFSETQ. CDR3 length: 13 residues. The junction had 4 bases not matched to a gene; V was cut back by 4 bases and J by 3 bases. In DNA form, the CDR3 reads TGCGCCAGCAGCCGGGACAGACACTACGAGCAGTACTTC. It yields the protein CASSRDRHYEQYF.